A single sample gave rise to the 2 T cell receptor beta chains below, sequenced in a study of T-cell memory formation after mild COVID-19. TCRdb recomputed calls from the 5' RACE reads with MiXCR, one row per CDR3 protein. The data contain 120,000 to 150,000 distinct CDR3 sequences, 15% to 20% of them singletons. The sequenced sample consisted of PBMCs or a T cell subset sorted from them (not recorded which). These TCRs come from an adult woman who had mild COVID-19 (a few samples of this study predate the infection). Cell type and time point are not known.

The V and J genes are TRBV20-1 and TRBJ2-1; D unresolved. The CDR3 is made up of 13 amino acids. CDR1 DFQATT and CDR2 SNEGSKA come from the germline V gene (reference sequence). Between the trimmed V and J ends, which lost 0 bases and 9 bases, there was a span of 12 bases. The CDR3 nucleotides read TGCAGTGCTAGAGACCGTCCCCTAGGTGAGCAGTTCTTC. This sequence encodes CSARDRPLGEQFF.

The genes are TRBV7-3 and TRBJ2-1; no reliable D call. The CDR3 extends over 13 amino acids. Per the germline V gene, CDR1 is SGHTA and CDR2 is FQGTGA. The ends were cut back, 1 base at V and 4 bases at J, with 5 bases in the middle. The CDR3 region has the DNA TGTGCCAGCAGCTTAAATTGGTACAATGAGCAGTTCTTC. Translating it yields CASSLNWYNEQFF.